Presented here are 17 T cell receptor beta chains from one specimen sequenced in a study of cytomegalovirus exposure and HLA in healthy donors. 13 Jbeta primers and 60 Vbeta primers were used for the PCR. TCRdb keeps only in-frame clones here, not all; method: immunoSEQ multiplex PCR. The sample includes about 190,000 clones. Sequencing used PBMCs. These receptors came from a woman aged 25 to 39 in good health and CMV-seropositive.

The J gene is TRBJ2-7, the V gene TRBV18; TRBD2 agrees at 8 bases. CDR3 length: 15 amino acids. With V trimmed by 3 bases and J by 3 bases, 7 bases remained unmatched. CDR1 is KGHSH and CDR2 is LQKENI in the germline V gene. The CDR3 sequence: CASSPGAGAGYEQYF. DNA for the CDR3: TGTGCCAGCTCACCCGGAGCGGGGGCAGGCTACGAGCAGTACTTC.

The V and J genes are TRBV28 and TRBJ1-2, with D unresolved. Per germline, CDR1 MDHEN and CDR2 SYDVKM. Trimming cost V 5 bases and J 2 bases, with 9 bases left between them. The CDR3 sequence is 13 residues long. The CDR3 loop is CASSMTNNYGYTF. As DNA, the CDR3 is TGTGCCAGCAGTATGACAAACAACTATGGCTACACCTTC.

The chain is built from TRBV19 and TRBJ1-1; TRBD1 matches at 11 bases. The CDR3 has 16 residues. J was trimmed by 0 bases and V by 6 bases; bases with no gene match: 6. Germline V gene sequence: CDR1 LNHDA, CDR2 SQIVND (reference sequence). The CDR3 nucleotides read TGTGCCAGTAGCTCCGGGACAGGGGGGTTGAACACTGAAGCTTTCTTT. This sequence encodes CASSSGTGGLNTEAFF.

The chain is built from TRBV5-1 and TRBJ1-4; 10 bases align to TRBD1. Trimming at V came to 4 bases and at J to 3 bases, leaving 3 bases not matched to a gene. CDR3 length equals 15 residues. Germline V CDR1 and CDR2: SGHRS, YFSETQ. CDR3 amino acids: CASSGGTGANEKLFF. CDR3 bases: TGCGCCAGCAGCGGGGGGACAGGGGCTAATGAAAAACTGTTTTTT.

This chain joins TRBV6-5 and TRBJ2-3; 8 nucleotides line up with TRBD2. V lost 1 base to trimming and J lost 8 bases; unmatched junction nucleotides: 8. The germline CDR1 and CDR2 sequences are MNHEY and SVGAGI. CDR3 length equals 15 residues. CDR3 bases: TGTGCCAGCAGTTACTTTGAGCGGGAGATGAGTACGCAGTATTTT. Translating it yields CASSYFEREMSTQYF.

CDR3 loop: CASSVELGLGYNEQFF. In DNA, the CDR3 is TGTGCCAGCAGCGTAGAATTGGGACTAGGGTACAATGAGCAGTTCTTC. The chain carries TRBV9 and TRBJ2-1; 8 bases match TRBD2. The CDR3 length is 16 residues. V lost 0 bases to trimming and J lost 4 bases; unmatched junction nucleotides: 6. CDR1 is SGDLS and CDR2 is YYNGEE in the germline V gene.

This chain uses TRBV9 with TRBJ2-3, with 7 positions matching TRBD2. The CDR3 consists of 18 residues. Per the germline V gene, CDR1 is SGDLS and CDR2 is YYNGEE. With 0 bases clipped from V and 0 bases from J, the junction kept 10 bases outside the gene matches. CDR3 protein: CASSVEERGSASTDTQYF. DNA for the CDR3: TGTGCCAGCAGCGTAGAGGAGCGGGGATCCGCTAGCACAGATACGCAGTATTTT.

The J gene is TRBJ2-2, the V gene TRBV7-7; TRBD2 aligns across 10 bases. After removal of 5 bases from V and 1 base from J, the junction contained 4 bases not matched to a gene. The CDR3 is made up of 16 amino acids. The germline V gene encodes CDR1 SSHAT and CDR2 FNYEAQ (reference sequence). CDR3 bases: TGTGCCAGCAGCAAGACTAGCGGGCTGAACACCGGGGAGCTGTTTTTT. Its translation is CASSKTSGLNTGELFF. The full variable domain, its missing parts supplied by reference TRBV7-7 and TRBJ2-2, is GAGVSQSPRYKVTKRGQDVTLRCDPISSHATLYWYQQALGQGPEFLTYFNYEAQPDKSGLPSDRFSAERPEGSISTLTIQRTEQRDSAMYRCASSKTSGLNTGELFFGEGSRLTVL.

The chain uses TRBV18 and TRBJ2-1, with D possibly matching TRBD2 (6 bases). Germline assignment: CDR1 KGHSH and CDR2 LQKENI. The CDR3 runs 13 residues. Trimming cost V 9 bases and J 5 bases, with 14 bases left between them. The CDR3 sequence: CASHRDFNNEQFF. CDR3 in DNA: TGTGCCAGTCACCGGGACTTTAACAATGAGCAGTTCTTC.

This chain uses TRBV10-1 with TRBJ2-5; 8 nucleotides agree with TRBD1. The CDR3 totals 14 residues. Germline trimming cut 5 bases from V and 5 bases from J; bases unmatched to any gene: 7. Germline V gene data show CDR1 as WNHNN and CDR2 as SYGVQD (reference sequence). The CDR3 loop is CASSPTGDLETQYF. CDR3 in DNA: TGCGCCAGCAGTCCGACAGGGGATCTGGAGACCCAGTACTTC.

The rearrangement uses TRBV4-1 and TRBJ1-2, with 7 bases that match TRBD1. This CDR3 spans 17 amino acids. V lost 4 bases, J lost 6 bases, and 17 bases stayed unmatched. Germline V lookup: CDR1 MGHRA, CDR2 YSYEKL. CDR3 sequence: CASSPRGPDRVLDGYTF. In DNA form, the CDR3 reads TGCGCCAGCAGCCCGAGAGGCCCAGACAGGGTGCTGGATGGCTACACCTTC.

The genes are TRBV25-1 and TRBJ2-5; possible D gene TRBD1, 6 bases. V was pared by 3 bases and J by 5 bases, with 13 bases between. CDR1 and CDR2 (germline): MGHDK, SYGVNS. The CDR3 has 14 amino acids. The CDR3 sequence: CASSEFRGRETQYF. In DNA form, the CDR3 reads TGTGCCAGCAGTGAGTTCAGGGGTCGGGAGACCCAGTACTTC.

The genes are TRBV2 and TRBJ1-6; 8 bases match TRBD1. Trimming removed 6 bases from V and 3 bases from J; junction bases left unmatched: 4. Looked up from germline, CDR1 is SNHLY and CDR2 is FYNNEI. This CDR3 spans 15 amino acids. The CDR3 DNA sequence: TGTGCCAGCAGCGGGACAGGTGGCTATAATTCACCCCTCCACTTT. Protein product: CASSGTGGYNSPLHF. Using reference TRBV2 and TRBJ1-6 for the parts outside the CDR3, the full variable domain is EPEVTQTPSHQVTQMGQEVILRCVPISNHLYFYWYRQILGQKVEFLVSFYNNEISEKSEIFDDQFSVERPDGSNFTLKIRSTKLEDSAMYFCASSGTGGYNSPLHFGNGTRLTVT.

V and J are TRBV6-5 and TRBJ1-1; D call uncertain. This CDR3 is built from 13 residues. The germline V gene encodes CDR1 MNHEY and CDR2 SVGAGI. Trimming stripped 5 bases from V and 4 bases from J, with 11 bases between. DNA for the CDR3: TGTGCCAGCAGTCCCCTCGGGGTCACTGAAGCTTTCTTT. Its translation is CASSPLGVTEAFF.

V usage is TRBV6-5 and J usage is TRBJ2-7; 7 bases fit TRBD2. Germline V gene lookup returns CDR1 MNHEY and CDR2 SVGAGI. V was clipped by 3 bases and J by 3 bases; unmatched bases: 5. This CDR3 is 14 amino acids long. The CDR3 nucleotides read TGTGCCAGCAGTTATAGGGAGGGAGGCTACGAGCAGTACTTC. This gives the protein CASSYREGGYEQYF.

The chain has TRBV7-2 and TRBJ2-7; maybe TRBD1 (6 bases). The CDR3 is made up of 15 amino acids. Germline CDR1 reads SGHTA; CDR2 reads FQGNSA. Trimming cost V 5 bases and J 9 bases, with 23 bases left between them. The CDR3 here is CASSTLTGSSFGQYF. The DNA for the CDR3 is TGTGCCAGCAGCACACTAACAGGGTCGAGCTTCGGGCAGTACTTC.

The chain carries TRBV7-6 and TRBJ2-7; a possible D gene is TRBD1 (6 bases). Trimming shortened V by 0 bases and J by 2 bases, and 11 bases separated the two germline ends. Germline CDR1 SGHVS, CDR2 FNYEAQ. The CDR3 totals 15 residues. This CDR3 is CASSLATGGPYEQYF. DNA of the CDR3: TGTGCCAGCAGCTTAGCGACAGGCGGGCCCTACGAGCAGTACTTC.